The present entry profiles one T cell receptor beta chain with its context. This entry belongs to a study of PD-1 blockade in classical Hodgkin lymphoma. Overall study context: Patients were given intravenous nivolumab, 3 mg/kg, every 2 weeks.

TCRdb's copy holds only in-frame clones and misses some; the assay was immunoSEQ multiplex PCR. The table records roughly 150,000 clones, just under 80% of them present only once. No patient escaped relapse after autologous stem cell transplantation, and brentuximab vedotin exposure varied. CDR3 length equals 14 residues. The V gene end was trimmed by 3 bases and the J gene end by 2 bases; junction bases not matched to a gene: 2. Germline CDR1 is KGHSH and CDR2 is LQKENI. The V gene is TRBV18, the J gene TRBJ2-7, with 9 positions matching TRBD1. The clonotype comes from a human donor with classical Hodgkin lymphoma. The specimen was peripheral blood mononuclear cells (PBMCs), collected before the second cycle of nivolumab. The CDR3 nucleotides read TGTGCCAGCTCACCCGGGACAGGGCCCTACGAGCAGTACTTC. Its protein is CASSPGTGPYEQYF.